This T cell receptor beta chain was found in a study of tumor and adjacent non-tumor tissue in lung cancer. Study-level information: The patients, approximately nine men and 4 to 6 women, were roughly 31 to 80 with stage I to III disease. Some 3.9 million productive TCRbeta reads were obtained per sample on average.

RNA was extracted from bulk tissue without any cell sorting. Distant lung tissue was collected more than 3 cm away from the tumor edge. As regards this clonotype: The antigen remains unidentified. A junction end diverges from the germline sequence, so it may reflect a read error.

A modified ARM-PCR protocol with three rounds of nested PCR amplified TCRbeta. TCRdb re-analysed the multiplex PCR reads in MiXCR, keeping a single row per CDR3 protein. Of tens of thousands of distinct CDR3 sequences in the sample, approximately 82% were seen once. The germline V gene has CDR1 SGHAT and CDR2 FQNNGV. This CDR3 is built from 17 residues. General study findings and limits: Tumor TCR diversity, when higher, was linked to shorter survival.

Specimen: distant non-tumor lung tissue. The J gene is TRBJ2-3, the V gene TRBV11-2, with D possibly matching TRBD2 (7 bases). This clonotype originated in a man aged 65 to 85 with non-small cell lung cancer. In DNA, the CDR3 is TGTGCCAGCAGCCCTAGACTAGCTGGGGGGCTTCGAGATACGCAATATTTT. Protein sequence: CASSPRLAGGLRDTQYF.